The source of this T cell receptor (beta chain) is a study of monozygotic twins with inflammatory bowel disease. Germline V gene sequence: CDR1 SGHAT, CDR2 FQNNGV. The CDR3 sequence is 20 residues long. Broader study findings: The results supported no single strong signal or clonotype associated with IBD.

TCRdb reprocessed the 5' RACE reads, keeping one entry per CDR3 protein, no DNA. In total, the table holds 150,000 to 200,000 distinct CDR3 sequences. Of note for this clonotype: The antigen is unknown.

V usage is TRBV11-2 and J usage is TRBJ2-4; TCRdb indicates TRBD1, and absent DNA this call remains unverified. Sequenced input: blood. This receptor was identified in a human donor with ulcerative colitis or Crohn's disease, or a healthy co-twin of an affected twin (not recorded which). CDR3: CASSLDGRTRPNLAKNIQYF.